Listed below are T cell receptor beta chains from one sample, sequenced in a study of blood T cell repertoires in COVID-19. Sequencing used immunoSEQ multiplex PCR; TCRdb keeps in-frame clones, though not all of them. The table shows over 200,000 clones, with roughly nine tenths occurring only once. The sequencing sample was made of peripheral blood. Receptor source: a woman in her late teens or twenties who had recovered from COVID-19. The CDR3 runs from the conserved cysteine through the conserved F or W. The D gene is left open where the match is weak.

d_call	j_call	v_call	cdr3_aa
TRBD2	TRBJ2-5	TRBV7-3	CASSRDYLETQYF
NA	TRBJ2-1	TRBV19	CASSRRDSYNEQFF
NA	TRBJ1-3	TRBV5-4	CASSSDSKRNTIYF
NA	TRBJ1-2	TRBV13	CASSLGWGQNYGYTF
TRBD2	TRBJ2-7	TRBV29-1	CSVEVPGLAGGTARYEQYF
TRBD2	TRBJ2-1	TRBV5-1	CASSWTGPGTSNEQFF
NA	TRBJ2-3	TRBV9	CASSVSTDTQYF
NA	TRBJ1-2	TRBV2	CASRANLANYGYTF
NA	TRBJ1-1	TRBV18	CASLGQNNMNTEAFF
NA	TRBJ1-1	TRBV6-2/TRBV6-3	CASSSPREGVTEAFF
NA	TRBJ2-7	TRBV5-1	CASGPSTDSSYEQYF
NA	TRBJ2-2	TRBV5-4	CASSLVGGSGELFF
NA	TRBJ2-1	TRBV5-6	CASSWDSNEQFF
TRBD1	TRBJ1-5	TRBV25-1	CASGERQGGNQPQHF
TRBD1	TRBJ2-7	TRBV19	CASNDPGQGRYEQYF
NA	TRBJ1-2	TRBV7-2	CASSYVGGLGYGYTF
TRBD1	TRBJ1-1	TRBV5-4	CASSPRDRQLGIDTEAFF
NA	TRBJ1-4	TRBV7-9	CASSLAMTAATNEKLFF
NA	TRBJ2-7	TRBV7-9	CASSLVLQPYEQYF
NA	TRBJ1-1	TRBV6-1	CASSEWAPNTEAFF
NA	TRBJ1-2	TRBV18	CASSPLTEPNYGYTF
TRBD2	TRBJ2-1	TRBV5-1	CASSFQAGDYNEQFF